Each of the 11 T cell receptor beta chains below was sequenced from the same sample in a study of CD8 T cells in Susac syndrome. After extraction with the RNeasy kit, roughly 0.5 to 1 ug of the RNA was reverse transcribed using random hexamers. TCRdb fed the immunoSEQ multiplex PCR reads into MiXCR, producing one record per CDR3 protein. Among some 200,000 distinct CDR3 sequences listed, approximately 95% were seen once. Sequenced: CD4+ T cells from PBMCs. The receptors come from a human donor with multiple sclerosis.

The chain links TRBV30 to TRBJ2-1; D remains unclear. Germline V gene data show CDR1 as GTSNPN and CDR2 as SVGIG (reference sequence). The CDR3 has 13 amino acids. The V and J ends lost 3 bases and 5 bases respectively, with 11 bases between them. In nucleotides, the CDR3 is TGTGCCTGGAGCCCCTCGGTACACAATGAGCAGTTCTTC. Its protein product is CAWSPSVHNEQFF.

The V call is TRBV15, the J call TRBJ2-1; 11 bases are shared with TRBD2. The CDR3 runs 15 residues. The trim removed 3 bases at V and 6 bases at J, leaving 4 bases unmatched. Germline V gene data show CDR1 as LNHNV and CDR2 as YYDKDF (reference sequence). The CDR3 loop reads CATSRDGTSGNEQFF. The CDR3 nucleotides read TGTGCCACCAGCAGGGATGGGACTAGCGGCAATGAGCAGTTCTTC.

The genes are TRBV19 and TRBJ1-5, with D unresolved. V lost 5 bases and J 6 bases, leaving 20 bases between the germline ends. The CDR3 has 16 residues. CDR1 is LNHDA, CDR2 SQIVND, per germline (reference sequence). DNA for the CDR3: TGTGCCAGTAGTCCGTCGGACTGGTATGATAGTCAGCCCCAGCATTTT. Translated, it gives CASSPSDWYDSQPQHF.

This clonotype has just one count. This rearrangement joins TRBV15 to TRBJ2-4, with a weak D call TRBD2 (5 bases). The V end lost 3 bases, the J end lost 1 base, and 25 bases lay between the germline ends. CDR1 and CDR2 from the germline V gene are LNHNV and YYDKDF (reference sequence). The CDR3 contains 20 residues. CDR3 bases: TGTGCCACCAGCAGGCTAGGTAGCGAGAGCCCCCAGAAGGCCAAAAACATTCAGTACTTC. This translates into CATSRLGSESPQKAKNIQYF.

The chain has TRBV29-1 and TRBJ1-1; D not certain. The germline gives CDR1 SQVTM, CDR2 ANQGSEA. This CDR3 has 10 residues. The V end lost 4 bases, the J end lost 7 bases, and 7 bases lay between the germline ends. CDR3 nucleotide sequence: TGCAGCGTTGGGGGATATGAAGCTTTCTTT. Translated: CSVGGYEAFF.

J is TRBJ2-7 and V is TRBV5-1; 7 bases align to TRBD1. Germline V gene sequence: CDR1 SGHRS, CDR2 YFSETQ. CDR3 length: 13 amino acids. Trimming removed 2 bases from V and 3 bases from J; junction bases left unmatched: 2. CDR3 loop: CASSFGTDYEQYF. The CDR3, as DNA: TGCGCCAGCAGCTTTGGGACAGACTACGAGCAGTACTTC. The full variable domain, completed using reference TRBV5-1 and TRBJ2-7, is KAGVTQTPRYLIKTRGQQVTLSCSPISGHRSVSWYQQTPGQGLQFLFEYFSETQRNKGNFPGRFSGRQFSNSRSEMNVSTLELGDSALYLCASSFGTDYEQYFGPGTRLTVT.

The chain is built from TRBV29-1 and TRBJ2-6; no firm D call. Trimming removed 8 bases at V and 2 bases at J, with 16 bases between. In germline, CDR1 is SQVTM, CDR2 ANQGSEA. The CDR3 spans 15 residues. CDR3 amino acids: CSPRRRQAGANVLTF. DNA for the CDR3: TGCAGCCCCCGCCGGCGGCAGGCTGGGGCCAACGTCCTGACTTTC.

The chain employs TRBV3-1 and TRBJ2-7, with 8 bases aligning to TRBD1. CDR1 and CDR2 from the germline V gene are LGHDT and YNNKEL (reference sequence). Trimming removed 1 base from V and 3 bases from J; junction bases left unmatched: 11. CDR3 length: 17 residues. For the CDR3, the DNA is TGTGCCAGCAGCCAAGCGATATTCCGGGACAGGCGCTACGAGCAGTACTTC. Translation gives CASSQAIFRDRRYEQYF.

The chain joins TRBV7-9 to TRBJ2-5; TRBD2 matches at 11 bases. The germline V gene encodes CDR1 SEHNR and CDR2 FQNEAQ (reference sequence). This CDR3 region has 15 residues. V was pared by 5 bases and J by 1 base, with 3 bases of the junction left unmatched. The CDR3 DNA follows: TGTGCCAGCAGCCGGGGACTAGCGGCCCAAGAGACCCAGTACTTC. Translating gives CASSRGLAAQETQYF. Based on the CDR3 plus reference TRBV7-9 and TRBJ2-5, the full variable domain is DTGVSQNPRHKITKRGQNVTFRCDPISEHNRLYWYRQTLGQGPEFLTYFQNEAQLEKSRLLSDRFSAERPKGSFSTLEIQRTEQGDSAMYLCASSRGLAAQETQYFGPGTRLLVL.

The table lists this clonotype with a count of one. The chain links TRBV20-1 to TRBJ1-2, with 12 positions matching TRBD1. The CDR3 is made up of 16 amino acids. Germline loops: CDR1 DFQATT, CDR2 SNEGSKA (reference sequence). Trimming removed 7 bases from V and 2 bases from J; junction bases left unmatched: 11. The CDR3 DNA is TGCAGTGTTACAGCGAGGGGACAGGGGGCAAACTATGGCTACACCTTC. It encodes CSVTARGQGANYGYTF.

In DNA form, the CDR3 reads TGTGCCGCGAGGACAGACACTGAAGCTTTCTTT. This encodes CAARTDTEAFF. This chain links TRBV15 with TRBJ1-1, with TRBD1 as a possible D gene (6 bases). CDR3 length: 11 amino acids. Trimming took off 11 bases at V and 3 bases at J, with 10 bases between the two ends. Germline V lookup: CDR1 LNHNV, CDR2 YYDKDF (reference sequence).